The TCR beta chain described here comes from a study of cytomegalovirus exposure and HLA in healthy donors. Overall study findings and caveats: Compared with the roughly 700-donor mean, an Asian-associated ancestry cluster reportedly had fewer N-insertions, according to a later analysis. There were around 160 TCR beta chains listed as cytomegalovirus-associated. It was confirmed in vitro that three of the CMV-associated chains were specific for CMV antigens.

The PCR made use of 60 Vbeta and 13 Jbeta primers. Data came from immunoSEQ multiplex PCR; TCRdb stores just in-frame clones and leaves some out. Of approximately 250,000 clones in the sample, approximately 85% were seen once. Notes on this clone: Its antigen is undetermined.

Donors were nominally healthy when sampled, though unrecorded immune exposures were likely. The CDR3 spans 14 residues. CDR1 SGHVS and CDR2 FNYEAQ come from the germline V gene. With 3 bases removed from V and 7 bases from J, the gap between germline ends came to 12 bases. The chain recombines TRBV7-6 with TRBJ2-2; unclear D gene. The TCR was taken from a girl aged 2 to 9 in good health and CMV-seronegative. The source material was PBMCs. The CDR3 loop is CASSFGGPGGELFF. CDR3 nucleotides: TGTGCCAGCAGCTTCGGCGGTCCGGGCGGGGAGCTGTTTTTT.